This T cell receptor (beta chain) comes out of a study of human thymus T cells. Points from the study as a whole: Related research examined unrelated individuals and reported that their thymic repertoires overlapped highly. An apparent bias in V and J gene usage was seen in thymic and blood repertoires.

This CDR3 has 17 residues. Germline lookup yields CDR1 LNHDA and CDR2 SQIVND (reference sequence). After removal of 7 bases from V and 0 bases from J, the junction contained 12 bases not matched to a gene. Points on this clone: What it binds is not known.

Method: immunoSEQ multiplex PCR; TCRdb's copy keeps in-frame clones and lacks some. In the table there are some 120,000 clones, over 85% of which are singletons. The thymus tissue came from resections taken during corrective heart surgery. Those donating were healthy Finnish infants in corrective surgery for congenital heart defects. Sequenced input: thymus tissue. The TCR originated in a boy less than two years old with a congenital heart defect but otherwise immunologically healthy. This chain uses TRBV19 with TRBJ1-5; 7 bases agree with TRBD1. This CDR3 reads CASIDRAGINSNQPQHF. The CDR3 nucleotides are TGTGCCAGTATCGACAGGGCGGGCATCAATAGCAATCAGCCCCAGCATTTT.